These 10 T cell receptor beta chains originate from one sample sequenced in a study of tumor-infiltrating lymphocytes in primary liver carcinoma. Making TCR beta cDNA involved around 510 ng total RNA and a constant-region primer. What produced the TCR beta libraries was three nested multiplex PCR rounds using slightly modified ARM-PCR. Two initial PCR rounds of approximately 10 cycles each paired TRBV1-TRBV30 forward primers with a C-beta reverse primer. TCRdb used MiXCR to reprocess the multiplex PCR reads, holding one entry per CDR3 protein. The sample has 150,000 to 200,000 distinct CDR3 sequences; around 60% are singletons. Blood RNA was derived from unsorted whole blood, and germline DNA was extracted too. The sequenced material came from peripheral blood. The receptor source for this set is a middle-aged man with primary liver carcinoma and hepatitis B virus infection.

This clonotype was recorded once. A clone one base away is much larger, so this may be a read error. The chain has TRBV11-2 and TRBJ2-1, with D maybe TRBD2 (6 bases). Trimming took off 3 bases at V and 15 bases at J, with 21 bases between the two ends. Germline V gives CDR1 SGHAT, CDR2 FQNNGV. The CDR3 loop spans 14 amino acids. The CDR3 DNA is TGTGCCAGCAGCTTGGGGGAGGAGGGATTAGGGGTGTTCTTC. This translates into CASSLGEEGLGVFF.

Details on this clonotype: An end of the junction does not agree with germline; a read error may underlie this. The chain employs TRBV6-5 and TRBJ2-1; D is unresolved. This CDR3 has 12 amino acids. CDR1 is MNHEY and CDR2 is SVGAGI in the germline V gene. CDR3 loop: CTSSYSNGPRFF. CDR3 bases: TGTACCAGCAGTTACTCGAACGGGCCCAGGTTCTTC.

The CDR3 loop reads CASSPPGQGETDTQYF. The CDR3 DNA sequence: TGTGCCAGCAGCCCCCCGGGACAGGGAGAGACAGATACGCAGTATTTT. V is TRBV7-9 and J is TRBJ2-3, with 9 nucleotides matching TRBD1. CDR3 length equals 16 residues. The junction had 9 bases not matched to a gene; V was cut back by 5 bases and J by 3 bases. Germline CDR1 and CDR2: SEHNR and FQNEAQ (reference sequence).

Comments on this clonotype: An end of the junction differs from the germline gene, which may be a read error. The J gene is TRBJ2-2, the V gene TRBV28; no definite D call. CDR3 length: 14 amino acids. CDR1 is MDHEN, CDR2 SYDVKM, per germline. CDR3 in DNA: TGTGCCAGCAGTCGACGGGCCACCACCGAGGAGCTGTTTTTT. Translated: CASSRRATTEELFF.

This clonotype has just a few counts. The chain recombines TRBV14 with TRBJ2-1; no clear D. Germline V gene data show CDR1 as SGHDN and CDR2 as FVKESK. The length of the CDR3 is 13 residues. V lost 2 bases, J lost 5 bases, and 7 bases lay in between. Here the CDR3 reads CASSQSRNNEQFF. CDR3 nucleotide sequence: TGTGCCAGCAGCCAATCTAGAAACAATGAGCAGTTCTTC.

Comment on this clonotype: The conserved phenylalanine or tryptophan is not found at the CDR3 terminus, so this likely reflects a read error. The CDR3 is CASSLILNEQFS. CDR3 nucleotides: TGTGCCAGCAGTTTAATCCTCAATGAGCAGTTCTCC. V gene TRBV28 combines with J gene TRBJ2-1; D unclear. The V end was cut by 2 bases, the J end by 6 bases, with 5 bases between. The CDR3 runs to 12 residues. Germline lookup yields CDR1 MDHEN and CDR2 SYDVKM.

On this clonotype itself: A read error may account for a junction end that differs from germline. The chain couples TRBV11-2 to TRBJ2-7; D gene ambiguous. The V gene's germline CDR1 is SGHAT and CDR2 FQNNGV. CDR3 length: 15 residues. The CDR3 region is CVSSPLGTSAYEQYF. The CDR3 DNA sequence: TGCGTCAGCAGCCCACTTGGAACAAGCGCCTACGAGCAGTACTTC.

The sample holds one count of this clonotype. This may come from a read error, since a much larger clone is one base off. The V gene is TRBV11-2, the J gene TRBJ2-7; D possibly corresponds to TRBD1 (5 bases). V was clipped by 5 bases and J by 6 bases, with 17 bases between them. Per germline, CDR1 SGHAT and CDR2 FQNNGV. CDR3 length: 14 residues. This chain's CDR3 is CASSPPAGIGEQYF. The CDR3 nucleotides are TGTGCCAGCAGCCCCCCAGCAGGGATCGGCGAGCAGTACTTC. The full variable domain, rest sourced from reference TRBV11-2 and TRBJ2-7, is EAGVAQSPRYKIIEKRQSVAFWCNPISGHATLYWYQQILGQGPKLLIQFQNNGVVDDSQLPKDRFSAERLKGVDSTLKIQPAKLEDSAVYLCASSPPAGIGEQYFGPGTRLTVT.

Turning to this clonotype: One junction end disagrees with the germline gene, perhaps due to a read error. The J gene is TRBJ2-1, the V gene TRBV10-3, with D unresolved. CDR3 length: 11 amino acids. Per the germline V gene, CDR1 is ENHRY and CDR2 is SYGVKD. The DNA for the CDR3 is TGTGTCATCAGTTCGCAGGATGAGCAGTTCTTC. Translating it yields CVISSQDEQFF.

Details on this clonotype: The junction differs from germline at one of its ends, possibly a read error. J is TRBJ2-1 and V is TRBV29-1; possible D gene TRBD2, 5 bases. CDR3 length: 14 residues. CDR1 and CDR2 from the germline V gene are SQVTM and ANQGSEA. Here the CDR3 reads CSVGEGLPYNEQFF. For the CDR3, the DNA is TGCAGCGTTGGGGAAGGACTCCCGTACAATGAGCAGTTTTTC.